Below, one T cell receptor (beta chain) is given with its context. The antigen remains undetermined. This sample is drawn from a study of T cell responses to AZD1222 COVID-19 vaccine. Study-level results: Recipients of AZD1222 seropositive at baseline numbered only 6 or 7. Regions 160-218 and 743-854 dominated among vaccine-associated CD4 TCRs spanning spike.

The table came from immunoSEQ multiplex PCR; TCRdb's copy has only in-frame clones and leaves some out. Of 150,000 or so clones listed, roughly 88% are singletons. The CDR3 consists of 13 residues. CDR1 and CDR2 from the germline V gene are LNHDA and SQIVND (reference sequence). Trimming left V 7 bases short and J 6 bases short, with 15 bases between. The sequence was obtained from an adult in good health. V and J are TRBV19 and TRBJ1-2; unclear D gene. The source was peripheral blood, collected on day 0 of MenACWY control vaccination. The DNA of the CDR3 is TGTGCCAGTACCCTAAGGGAAAGGGATGGCTACACCTTC. Residues: CASTLRERDGYTF.